A single sample gave rise to the 30 T cell receptor beta chains below, sequenced in a study of blood T cell repertoires in COVID-19. Data came from immunoSEQ multiplex PCR; TCRdb stores just in-frame clones and leaves some out. Here the sample spans hundreds of thousands of clones, 85% being singletons. The sequenced material came from peripheral blood. The receptors originated from a man aged 50 to 59 with active or convalescent COVID-19.

The chain links TRBV5-6 to TRBJ2-7; no clear D gene. The CDR3 runs 13 residues. Per the germline V gene, CDR1 is SGHDT and CDR2 is YYEEEE. Trimming left V 2 bases short and J 9 bases short, with 15 bases between. The CDR3 DNA follows: TGTGCCAGCAGCTTCGGCAGCGAGCTGGCGCAGTACTTC. It yields the protein CASSFGSELAQYF.

This rearrangement joins TRBV6-5 to TRBJ2-7, with 10 bases lining up with TRBD2. Looked up from germline, CDR1 is MNHEY and CDR2 is SVGAGI. This CDR3 spans 14 amino acids. V trimming: 7 bases; J trimming: 2 bases; junction bases outside the gene matches: 5. The CDR3 nucleotides read TGTGCCAGCAAAAGGACTAGCGGACCCTACGAGCAGTACTTC. This encodes CASKRTSGPYEQYF.

This chain connects TRBV9 to TRBJ2-2, with D perhaps matching TRBD1 (7 bases). Germline lookup yields CDR1 SGDLS and CDR2 YYNGEE. The CDR3 sequence is 14 residues long. Trimming left V 7 bases short and J 8 bases short, with 18 bases between. CDR3 nucleotides: TGTGCCAGCCGTTCCGAGACAGGGAGGGGGGAGCTGTTTTTT. Encoded protein: CASRSETGRGELFF.

This chain connects TRBV28 to TRBJ1-5; D is uncertain. V was shortened by 2 bases and J by 0 bases, with 11 bases between the two germline ends. The CDR3 length is 16 residues. Germline V gives CDR1 MDHEN, CDR2 SYDVKM. CDR3 loop: CASSLVRVYSNQPQHF. CDR3 in DNA: TGTGCCAGCAGTTTAGTCCGAGTGTATAGCAATCAGCCCCAGCATTTT.

CDR3 nucleotide sequence: TGCGCCAGCAGCCAGGCTCCACAGGGCTCCTACGAGCAGTACTTC. The encoded protein is CASSQAPQGSYEQYF. This chain uses TRBV5-1 with TRBJ2-7; tentative D call: TRBD1 (6 bases). Deletions cut 4 bases from V and 0 bases from J, with 14 bases between. Germline values: CDR1 SGHRS, CDR2 YFSETQ. The CDR3 extends over 15 amino acids.

This clone came up once. The chain employs TRBV11-1 and TRBJ2-5, with D unresolved. The germline gives CDR1 SGHAT, CDR2 FQDESV (reference sequence). The CDR3 runs 12 residues. V shed 3 bases and J shed 3 bases, with 5 bases lying between them. For the CDR3, the DNA is TGTGCCAGCAGCTTTACGGAAGAGACCCAGTACTTC. It codes for CASSFTEETQYF.

This clone occurred a few times. The V and J genes are TRBV28 and TRBJ1-3; tentatively, D is TRBD1 (6 bases). The length of the CDR3 is 15 residues. Germline loops: CDR1 MDHEN, CDR2 SYDVKM. Trimming pared 2 bases from V and 4 bases from J, leaving 12 bases between. The CDR3 region is CASSLARGIGNTIYF. CDR3 in DNA: TGTGCCAGCAGTTTAGCCAGGGGCATAGGAAACACCATATATTTT.

The genes are TRBV19 and TRBJ2-5; 12 positions match TRBD2. Germline CDR1 LNHDA, CDR2 SQIVND (reference sequence). Trimming at V came to 5 bases and at J to 5 bases, leaving 6 bases not matched to a gene. The CDR3 extends over 15 amino acids. The CDR3 DNA sequence: TGTGCCAGTAGTTCTAGCGGGAGGGCCTTTGAGACCCAGTACTTC. Its translation is CASSSSGRAFETQYF.

This clone was seen a single time. V is TRBV5-1 and J is TRBJ2-3; 8 bases fit TRBD2. Trimming removed 4 bases from V and 1 base from J; junction bases left unmatched: 11. Germline assignment: CDR1 SGHRS and CDR2 YFSETQ. The CDR3 sequence is 17 residues long. CDR3 protein: CASSAVLAARGTDTQYF. In DNA form, the CDR3 reads TGCGCCAGCAGCGCAGTACTAGCGGCCCGGGGCACAGATACGCAGTATTTT.

The J gene is TRBJ2-3, the V gene TRBV30, with 10 bases fitting TRBD2. CDR1 is GTSNPN and CDR2 is SVGIG in the germline V gene (reference sequence). The CDR3 loop spans 15 amino acids. V shed 3 bases, J shed 4 bases, and the junction held 7 bases outside the gene matches. The CDR3 loop reads CAWSVRLAGSDTQYF. The CDR3 nucleotides read TGTGCCTGGAGCGTAAGACTAGCGGGCTCAGATACGCAGTATTTT.

This rearrangement joins TRBV2 to TRBJ2-7; TRBD1 matches at 7 bases. The CDR3 consists of 14 residues. Germline CDR1 reads SNHLY; CDR2 reads FYNNEI. Trimming at V came to 6 bases and at J to 2 bases, leaving 7 bases not matched to a gene. In DNA form, the CDR3 reads TGTGCCAGCAGGGGGACAGTACACGCCTACGAGCAGTACTTC. Protein product: CASRGTVHAYEQYF.

This clone was seen just once. The chain carries TRBV7-9 and TRBJ1-1; D gene ambiguous. CDR1 and CDR2 (germline): SEHNR, FQNEAQ (reference sequence). The CDR3 has 14 amino acids. Between the trimmed V and J ends, which lost 9 bases and 1 base, there was a span of 15 bases. The CDR3, as DNA: TGTGCCAGTCGGAGAGGGAGTTCGAACACTGAAGCTTTCTTT. Translated: CASRRGSSNTEAFF. The whole variable domain, remainder taken from reference TRBV7-9 and TRBJ1-1, is DTGVSQNPRHKITKRGQNVTFRCDPISEHNRLYWYRQTLGQGPEFLTYFQNEAQLEKSRLLSDRFSAERPKGSFSTLEIQRTEQGDSAMYLCASRRGSSNTEAFFGQGTRLTVV.

The gene calls are TRBV11-2 and TRBJ1-6; D is perhaps TRBD1 (6 bases). The CDR3 sequence is 14 residues long. In germline, CDR1 is SGHAT, CDR2 FQNNGV. V shed 5 bases and J shed 9 bases, with 14 bases lying between them. The DNA of the CDR3 is TGTGCCAGCAGCGAACAGGGAAAGGGTTCACCCCTCCACTTT. This gives the protein CASSEQGKGSPLHF.

This clone was counted a few times. This rearrangement joins TRBV19 to TRBJ2-7, with D maybe TRBD2 (5 bases). Germline assignment: CDR1 LNHDA and CDR2 SQIVND (reference sequence). The V end lost 5 bases, the J end lost 6 bases, and 8 bases lay between the germline ends. The CDR3 spans 11 residues. The CDR3 sequence: CASSLGGEQYF. In DNA, the CDR3 is TGTGCCAGTAGTCTTGGAGGCGAGCAGTACTTC.

The chain couples TRBV2 to TRBJ1-6; no clear D. Germline V lookup: CDR1 SNHLY, CDR2 FYNNEI. The CDR3 length is 15 residues. The V end was cut by 6 bases, the J end by 9 bases, with 18 bases between. CDR3 sequence: CASRAGLSNGSPLHF. Written as DNA, the CDR3 is TGTGCCAGCAGAGCTGGGCTATCAAACGGTTCACCCCTCCACTTT.

V gene TRBV7-2 combines with J gene TRBJ2-3; D is ambiguous. The CDR3 sequence is 15 residues long. Germline values: CDR1 SGHTA, CDR2 FQGNSA. Trimming removed 1 base at V and 0 bases at J, with 8 bases between. The CDR3 region is CASSLVTGSTDTQYF. The CDR3 DNA reads as TGTGCCAGCAGCTTAGTGACCGGGAGCACAGATACGCAGTATTTT.

The chain links TRBV9 to TRBJ2-3; 7 bases agree with TRBD2. This CDR3 has 15 residues. V was clipped by 5 bases and J by 0 bases; unmatched bases: 6. CDR1 SGDLS and CDR2 YYNGEE come from the germline V gene. Here the CDR3 reads CASRASGSSTDTQYF. DNA for the CDR3: TGTGCCAGCAGGGCTAGCGGATCTAGCACAGATACGCAGTATTTT.

Points on this clone: Mismatch with germline at one junction end may stem from a read error. The chain carries TRBV15 and TRBJ2-7, with D possibly being TRBD2 (5 bases). The CDR3 consists of 12 residues. Looked up from germline, CDR1 is LNHNV and CDR2 is YYDKDF (reference sequence). The CDR3 spells CATSLARGARIF. The CDR3 bases are TGTGCCACCAGCCTCGCCCGGGGAGCCAGGATCTTC.

The rearrangement uses TRBV28 and TRBJ1-1; no clear D. The CDR3 contains 13 residues. Germline V gives CDR1 MDHEN, CDR2 SYDVKM. Trimming removed 2 bases at V and 3 bases at J, with 7 bases between. CDR3 protein: CASSLARDTEAFF. In DNA, the CDR3 is TGTGCCAGCAGTTTAGCGAGGGACACTGAAGCTTTCTTT. Using reference TRBV28 and TRBJ1-1 for the parts outside the CDR3, the full variable domain is DVKVTQSSRYLVKRTGEKVFLECVQDMDHENMFWYRQDPGLGLRLIYFSYDVKMKEKGDIPEGYSVSREKKERFSLILESASTNQTSMYLCASSLARDTEAFFGQGTRLTVV.

This clone was counted only a few times. The V and J genes are TRBV3-1 (or the pseudogene TRBV3-2) and TRBJ2-3; the match to TRBD2 covers 7 bases. J gave up 2 bases and V 0 bases, and 5 bases lay outside the gene matches. Looked up from germline, CDR1 is LGHDT and CDR2 is YNNKEL (reference sequence). The CDR3 spans 16 residues. For the CDR3, the DNA is TGTGCCAGCAGCCAAGACGGGGGAGGGCACACAGATACGCAGTATTTT. This sequence encodes CASSQDGGGHTDTQYF.

The rearrangement links TRBV7-8 to TRBJ1-5, with TRBD1 matching 7 bases. Germline CDR1 and CDR2: SGHVS and FQNEAQ. J lost 1 base, V lost 3 bases, and 3 bases had no gene match. The CDR3 totals 15 residues. Written as DNA, the CDR3 is TGTGCCAGCAGCTTGACAGGGAGAAGCAATCAGCCCCAGCATTTT. Its translation: CASSLTGRSNQPQHF.

This sequence joins TRBV9 and TRBJ2-7; D perhaps matches TRBD2 (6 bases). V gave up 9 bases and J gave up 2 bases, with 15 bases separating them. This CDR3 has 13 amino acids. Germline CDR1 SGDLS, CDR2 YYNGEE. The CDR3 protein is CATHWGDPYEQYF. CDR3 coding DNA: TGTGCCACGCACTGGGGGGATCCCTACGAGCAGTACTTC.

This clone was recorded once. The sample holds other DNA sequences that translate to the same CDR3. The rearrangement joins TRBV10-1 to TRBJ2-1; the D is unclear. The CDR3 covers 12 residues. Germline V lookup: CDR1 WNHNN, CDR2 SYGVQD (reference sequence). Trimming took off 2 bases at V and 5 bases at J, with 4 bases between the two ends. The CDR3 sequence is CASSEANNEQFF. The CDR3 bases are TGCGCCAGCAGTGAGGCGAACAATGAGCAGTTCTTC.

The chain employs TRBV7-2 and TRBJ1-1; D is perhaps TRBD1 (6 bases). Deletions cut 3 bases from V and 5 bases from J, with 13 bases between. This CDR3 region has 14 residues. CDR1 is SGHTA, CDR2 FQGNSA, per germline. CDR3 region: CASSLGGRRTEAFF. The CDR3 nucleotides are TGTGCCAGCAGCTTGGGGGGGCGAAGGACTGAAGCTTTCTTT.

The rearrangement uses TRBV6-5 and TRBJ1-1; TRBD1 agrees at 7 bases. With 6 bases clipped from V and 2 bases from J, the junction kept 3 bases outside the gene matches. CDR3 length: 13 amino acids. Germline CDR1 reads MNHEY; CDR2 reads SVGAGI. The CDR3 is CASRGQYNTEAFF. Here the CDR3 DNA reads TGTGCCAGCAGGGGACAGTACAACACTGAAGCTTTCTTT.

This chain links TRBV19 with TRBJ2-7; weak D call: TRBD2 (6 bases). The CDR3 contains 15 residues. The V gene lost 2 bases and the J gene lost 7 bases, with 18 bases spanning the gap. Germline V CDR1 and CDR2: LNHDA, SQIVND (reference sequence). This CDR3 reads CASSITGSPPGEQYF. CDR3 sequence (DNA): TGTGCCAGTAGTATAACCGGGAGCCCTCCGGGGGAGCAGTACTTC.

This sequence joins TRBV5-4 and TRBJ2-5; 8 bases agree with TRBD2. The CDR3 sequence is 17 residues long. Germline CDR1 is SGHNT and CDR2 is YYREEE (reference sequence). V was pared by 1 base and J by 2 bases, with 10 bases of the junction left unmatched. This CDR3 reads CASSLPSGGGRQETQYF. CDR3 nucleotide sequence: TGTGCCAGCAGCTTGCCCTCCGGGGGGGGACGGCAAGAGACCCAGTACTTC.

The V gene is TRBV2, the J gene TRBJ2-7, with TRBD2 matching 10 bases. Germline loops: CDR1 SNHLY, CDR2 FYNNEI. J was trimmed by 0 bases and V by 4 bases; bases with no gene match: 0. The CDR3 has 14 amino acids. The CDR3 DNA is TGTGCCAGCAGTGGGACTAGCGGCTCCTACGAGCAGTACTTC. It encodes CASSGTSGSYEQYF.

V usage is TRBV5-1 and J usage is TRBJ2-4; no definite D call. Germline V lookup: CDR1 SGHRS, CDR2 YFSETQ. Between the trimmed V and J ends, which lost 3 bases and 8 bases, there was a span of 18 bases. The CDR3 totals 15 residues. The CDR3 is CASSSLGLILDIQYF. In DNA, the CDR3 is TGCGCCAGCAGCTCCCTGGGCCTTATCTTGGACATTCAGTACTTC.

The chain joins TRBV5-1 to TRBJ2-3; 8 nucleotides align to TRBD2. Germline CDR1 SGHRS, CDR2 YFSETQ. CDR3 length equals 15 residues. After removal of 4 bases from V and 0 bases from J, the junction contained 4 bases not matched to a gene. CDR3 DNA sequence: TGCGCCAGCAGCCCCGCGGGGGGCAGCACAGATACGCAGTATTTT. Its translation is CASSPAGGSTDTQYF.